Presented here are 21 T cell receptor beta chains from one specimen sequenced in a study of blood T cells in healthy people across ages. Then a second PCR, running roughly 7 to 11 cycles, was carried out with a sample-barcoded 5' primer and a J-beta primer mix. TCRdb reprocessed the 5' RACE reads via MiXCR and lists one record per CDR3 protein. The table shows more than 700,000 distinct CDR3 sequences, with about 55% occurring only once. The sequenced sample was blood. All receptors derive from a man older than 75 in good health.

The chain joins TRBV5-5 to TRBJ2-1, with 9 positions matching TRBD1. Germline CDR1 is SGHKS and CDR2 is YYEKEE (reference sequence). The V segment lost 0 bases and the J segment 6 bases; nucleotides outside the gene matches: 7. The CDR3 contains 16 residues. The DNA of the CDR3 is TGTGCCAGCAGCTTGGCCGGACAGGGGTTTGGCAATGAGCAGTTCTTC. Translated: CASSLAGQGFGNEQFF.

This clonotype was seen a single time. The genes are TRBV3-1 and TRBJ2-7; perhaps TRBD1 as D (5 bases). V was shortened by 1 base and J by 7 bases, with 17 bases between the two germline ends. The CDR3 spans 15 residues. CDR1 and CDR2 from the germline V gene are LGHDT and YNNKEL (reference sequence). Here the CDR3 DNA reads TGTGCCAGCAGCCAAGGGGTAGGGGTAAGGAATGAGCAGTACTTC. This gives the protein CASSQGVGVRNEQYF.

The table lists this clonotype with a few counts. V gene TRBV20-1 combines with J gene TRBJ2-1; 13 bases are a match to TRBD2. J gave up 8 bases and V 7 bases, and 8 bases lay outside the gene matches. The CDR3 extends over 14 amino acids. The V gene's germline CDR1 is DFQATT and CDR2 SNEGSKA (reference sequence). The CDR3 DNA is TGCAGTGAGGGCCGGACTAGCGGGAGAGATGAGCAGTTCTTC. Residues: CSEGRTSGRDEQFF.

The gene calls are TRBV5-1 and TRBJ2-7; 7 bases map to TRBD2. Trimming removed 0 bases from V and 5 bases from J; junction bases left unmatched: 8. The germline gives CDR1 SGHRS, CDR2 YFSETQ. The CDR3 runs to 15 residues. CDR3 sequence reads: CASSLAAGAVNEQYF. The CDR3 DNA follows: TGCGCCAGCAGCTTGGCGGCGGGAGCTGTGAACGAGCAGTACTTC.

A note on this clonotype: One junction end does not reproduce the germline sequence, and a read error may be involved. The genes are TRBV5-1 and TRBJ2-3; 8 bases align to TRBD2. The CDR3 has 15 residues. Germline V gene sequence: CDR1 SGHRS, CDR2 YFSETQ. CDR3 DNA: TGCGCCAGCAGCCACTCACTAGCGGACACAGATATGCAGTATTTT. It codes for CASSHSLADTDMQYF.

The chain couples TRBV7-9 to TRBJ2-7; D not resolved. CDR1 SEHNR and CDR2 FQNEAQ come from the germline V gene (reference sequence). Trimming took off 2 bases at V and 6 bases at J, with 14 bases between the two ends. This CDR3 comprises 14 residues. The CDR3 DNA is TGTGCCAGCAGCTTAAGTGACCCGGACGGCGAGCAGTACTTC. This sequence encodes CASSLSDPDGEQYF.

This clonotype was found a few times. The chain couples TRBV28 to TRBJ2-6; D gene unclear. CDR3 length: 16 residues. The V end lost 7 bases, the J end lost 2 bases, and 15 bases lay between the germline ends. Germline CDR1 and CDR2: MDHEN and SYDVKM. The CDR3 loop is CASTMVETTGANVLTF. In DNA, the CDR3 is TGTGCCAGCACGATGGTCGAAACCACTGGGGCCAACGTCCTGACTTTC.

Turning to this clonotype: A much larger clone lies a single base off, so this may be a read error. The chain links TRBV12-3 or TRBV12-4 to TRBJ2-5; possible D gene TRBD2, 5 bases. V was pared by 3 bases and J by 11 bases, with 22 bases between. The CDR3 extends over 15 amino acids. CDR3 DNA sequence: TGTGCCAGCAGTTTTTTGGACTGGGCACGGAATGAGCAGTACTTC. Translation: CASSFLDWARNEQYF.

The chain recombines TRBV24-1 with TRBJ1-2; D may be TRBD1 (5 bases). The germline V and J ends were trimmed by 0 bases and 9 bases, with 10 bases remaining between them. The CDR3 loop spans 13 amino acids. Germline CDR1 and CDR2: KGHDR and SFDVKD. In DNA, the CDR3 is TGTGCCACCAGTGATTTGAGGGACGGACGCTACACCTTC. Translating gives CATSDLRDGRYTF.

This clonotype has a single count. The CDR3 protein is CAWTSGRAFETQYF. The CDR3, as DNA: TGTGCCTGGACAAGCGGGAGGGCCTTTGAGACCCAGTACTTC. The chain links TRBV30 to TRBJ2-5; 10 nucleotides line up with TRBD2. The CDR3 spans 14 residues. Trimming took 4 bases from V and 5 from J; bases not matched to a gene: 7. In germline, CDR1 is GTSNPN, CDR2 SVGIG (reference sequence).

The chain uses TRBV7-2 and TRBJ2-5, with 11 bases aligning to TRBD2. Germline trimming cut 7 bases from V and 11 bases from J; bases unmatched to any gene: 12. Germline assignment: CDR1 SGHTA and CDR2 FQGNSA. This CDR3 is 14 amino acids long. The CDR3 loop is CASTRLAGSLEQYF. The CDR3, as DNA: TGTGCCAGCACTCGACTAGCGGGATCACTTGAGCAGTACTTC.

This clonotype occurred a few times. The CDR3 DNA follows: TGTGCCAGCAGTGAGGTCCCAAACTACGAGCAGTACTTC. Its protein is CASSEVPNYEQYF. This chain links TRBV2 with TRBJ2-7; no firm D call. Germline assignment: CDR1 SNHLY and CDR2 FYNNEI. Deletions cut 3 bases from V and 3 bases from J, with 9 bases between. The CDR3 spans 13 residues.

The chain combines TRBV25-1 with TRBJ2-5; 7 bases are a match to TRBD1. With V trimmed by 4 bases and J by 2 bases, 4 bases remained unmatched. Germline V gene sequence: CDR1 MGHDK, CDR2 SYGVNS. The CDR3 loop spans 14 amino acids. The CDR3 protein is CASSGYRGQETQYF. CDR3 nucleotide sequence: TGTGCCAGCAGTGGGTACAGGGGTCAAGAGACCCAGTACTTC.

The chain has TRBV12-3 or TRBV12-4 and TRBJ1-2; D is uncertain. There are 14 residues in the CDR3. Trimming shortened V by 6 bases and J by 8 bases, and 19 bases separated the two germline ends. CDR3 bases: TGTGCCAGCAGCCAAATTTGGGGTCCGGGCGGCTACACCTTC. Encoded protein: CASSQIWGPGGYTF.

The chain is built from TRBV20-1 and TRBJ1-5; tentative D call: TRBD1 (6 bases). The V and J ends lost 6 bases and 7 bases respectively, with 16 bases between them. This CDR3 is 13 amino acids long. Germline CDR1 is DFQATT and CDR2 is SNEGSKA (reference sequence). CDR3 residues: CSAPPGQGQPQHF. The CDR3 DNA is TGCAGTGCCCCCCCGGGGCAGGGGCAGCCCCAGCATTTT.

The chain has TRBV27 and TRBJ2-7; D is undetermined. The V gene's germline CDR1 is MNHEY and CDR2 SMNVEV (reference sequence). This CDR3 has 13 residues. The V gene lost 6 bases and the J gene lost 5 bases, with 14 bases spanning the gap. CDR3 region: CASRAEVGHEQYF. The CDR3 DNA sequence: TGTGCCAGCAGAGCCGAAGTCGGCCACGAGCAGTACTTC.

This clonotype occurred a few times. The V gene is TRBV10-3, the J gene TRBJ1-5, with a tentative D call TRBD1 (5 bases). Trimming removed 4 bases at V and 2 bases at J, with 12 bases between. The CDR3 length is 15 residues. In germline, CDR1 is ENHRY, CDR2 SYGVKD. This CDR3 is CAISVGVGGNQPQHF. CDR3 coding DNA: TGTGCCATCAGTGTAGGGGTGGGCGGCAATCAGCCCCAGCATTTT.

The chain combines TRBV6-1 with TRBJ2-1; 9 nucleotides agree with TRBD2. V was clipped by 0 bases and J by 11 bases; unmatched bases: 8. The CDR3 totals 15 residues. In germline, CDR1 is MNHNS, CDR2 SASEGT. The CDR3 reads CASSEAGLAPEKQFF. The CDR3 DNA follows: TGTGCCAGCAGTGAAGCCGGACTAGCGCCGGAGAAGCAGTTCTTC.

The chain has TRBV29-1 and TRBJ1-4, with 8 bases identical to TRBD1. V shed 7 bases, J shed 8 bases, and the junction held 9 bases outside the gene matches. Germline V lookup: CDR1 SQVTM, CDR2 ANQGSEA. The CDR3 covers 13 residues. In DNA form, the CDR3 reads TGCAGCGCCGCAGGGGGCGCGTACGAAAAACTGTTTTTT. It translates to CSAAGGAYEKLFF. The whole variable domain, filled in from reference TRBV29-1 and TRBJ1-4, reads SAVISQKPSRDICQRGTSLTIQCQVDSQVTMMFWYRQQPGQSLTLIATANQGSEATYESGFVIDKFPISRPNLTFSTLTVSNMSPEDSSIYLCSAAGGAYEKLFFGSGTQLSVL.

This clonotype was counted once. The chain is built from TRBV7-2 and TRBJ2-7, with D perhaps matching TRBD2 (5 bases). The CDR3 has 15 amino acids. V was cut by 1 base and J by 3 bases, with 13 bases left in between. In germline, CDR1 is SGHTA, CDR2 FQGNSA. The CDR3 DNA sequence: TGTGCCAGCAGCTTAGGGGTAGCGAGAGGCTACGAGCAGTACTTC. This codes for CASSLGVARGYEQYF.

This clonotype was counted a single time. The genes are TRBV18 and TRBJ1-6; D ambiguous. CDR3 length: 14 residues. In germline, CDR1 is KGHSH, CDR2 LQKENI. V lost 6 bases and J 9 bases, leaving 15 bases between the germline ends. CDR3 sequence: CASSRVELASPLHF. CDR3 DNA sequence: TGTGCCAGCTCGCGGGTTGAGTTGGCTTCACCCCTCCACTTT. Full variable domain (rest looked up from reference TRBV18 and TRBJ1-6): NAGVMQNPRHLVRRRGQEARLRCSPMKGHSHVYWYRQLPEEGLKFMVYLQKENIIDESGMPKERFSAEFPKEGPSILRIQQVVRGDSAAYFCASSRVELASPLHFGNGTRLTVT.